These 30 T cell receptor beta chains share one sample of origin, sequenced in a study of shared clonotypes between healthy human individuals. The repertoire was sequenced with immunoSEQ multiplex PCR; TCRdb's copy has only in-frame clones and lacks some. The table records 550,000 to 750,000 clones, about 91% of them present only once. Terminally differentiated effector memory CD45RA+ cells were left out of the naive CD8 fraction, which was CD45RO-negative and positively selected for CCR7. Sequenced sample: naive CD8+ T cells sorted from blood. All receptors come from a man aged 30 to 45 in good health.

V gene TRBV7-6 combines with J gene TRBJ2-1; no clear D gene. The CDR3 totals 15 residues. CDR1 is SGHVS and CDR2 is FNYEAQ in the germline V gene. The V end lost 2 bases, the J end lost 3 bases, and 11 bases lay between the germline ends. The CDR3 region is CASSLFSGDYNEQFF. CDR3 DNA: TGTGCCAGCAGCTTATTTAGTGGGGACTACAATGAGCAGTTCTTC.

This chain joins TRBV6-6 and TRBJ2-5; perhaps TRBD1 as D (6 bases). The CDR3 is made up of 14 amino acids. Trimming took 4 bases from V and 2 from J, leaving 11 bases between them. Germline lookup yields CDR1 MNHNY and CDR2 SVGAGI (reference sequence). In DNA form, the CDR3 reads TGTGCCAGCAGTTGGAGACAGGCACAAGAGACCCAGTACTTC. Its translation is CASSWRQAQETQYF.

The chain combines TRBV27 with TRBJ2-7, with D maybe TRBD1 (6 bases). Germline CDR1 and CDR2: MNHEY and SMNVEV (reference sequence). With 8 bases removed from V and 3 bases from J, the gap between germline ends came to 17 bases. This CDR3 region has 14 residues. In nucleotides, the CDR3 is TGTGCCAGCTGGCCGAGGGACACAAACTACGAGCAGTACTTC. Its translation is CASWPRDTNYEQYF.

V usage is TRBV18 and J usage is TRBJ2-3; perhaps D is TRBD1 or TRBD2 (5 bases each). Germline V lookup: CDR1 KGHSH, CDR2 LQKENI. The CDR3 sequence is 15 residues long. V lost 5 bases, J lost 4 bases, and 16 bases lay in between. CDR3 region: CASSATEGSPDTQYF. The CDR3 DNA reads TGTGCCAGCTCAGCGACAGAGGGGAGCCCAGATACGCAGTATTTT.

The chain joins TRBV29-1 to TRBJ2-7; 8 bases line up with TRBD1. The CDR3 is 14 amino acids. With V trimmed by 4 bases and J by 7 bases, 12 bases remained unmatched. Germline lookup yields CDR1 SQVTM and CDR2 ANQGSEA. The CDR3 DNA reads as TGCAGCGTTGTCTCGGGACAGGTGGAGGGGGAGCAGTACTTC. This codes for CSVVSGQVEGEQYF.

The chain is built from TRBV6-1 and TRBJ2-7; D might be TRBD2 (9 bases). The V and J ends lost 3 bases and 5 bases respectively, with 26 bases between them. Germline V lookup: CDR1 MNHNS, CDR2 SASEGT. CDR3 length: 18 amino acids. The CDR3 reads CASSDGWTGSSGIHEQYF. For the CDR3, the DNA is TGTGCCAGCAGTGATGGTTGGACAGGGTCTAGCGGGATACACGAGCAGTACTTC.

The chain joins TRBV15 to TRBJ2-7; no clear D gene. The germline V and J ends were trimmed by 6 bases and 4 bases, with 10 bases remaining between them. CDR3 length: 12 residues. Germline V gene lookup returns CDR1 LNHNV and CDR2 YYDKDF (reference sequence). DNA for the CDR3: TGTGCCACCAGTCGTTCCTTTTACGAGCAGTACTTC. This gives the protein CATSRSFYEQYF.

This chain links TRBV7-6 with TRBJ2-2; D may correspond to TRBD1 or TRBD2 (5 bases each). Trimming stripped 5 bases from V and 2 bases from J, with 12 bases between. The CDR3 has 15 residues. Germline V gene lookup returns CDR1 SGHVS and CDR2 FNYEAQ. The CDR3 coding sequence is TGTGCCAGCAGCCAAGTGGGACCCAACACCGGGGAGCTGTTTTTT. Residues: CASSQVGPNTGELFF.

This CDR3 is CASSIIGPGQGYYEQYF. The CDR3 nucleotides are TGTGCCAGTAGTATCATCGGTCCGGGACAGGGTTATTACGAGCAGTACTTC. V gene TRBV19 combines with J gene TRBJ2-7, with 9 bases identical to TRBD1. CDR1 and CDR2 from the germline V gene are LNHDA and SQIVND (reference sequence). This CDR3 region has 17 residues. Germline trimming cut 3 bases from V and 4 bases from J; bases unmatched to any gene: 13. The whole variable domain, remainder taken from reference TRBV19 and TRBJ2-7, is DGGITQSPKYLFRKEGQNVTLSCEQNLNHDAMYWYRQDPGQGLRLIYYSQIVNDFQKGDIAEGYSVSREKKESFPLTVTSAQKNPTAFYLCASSIIGPGQGYYEQYFGPGTRLTVT.

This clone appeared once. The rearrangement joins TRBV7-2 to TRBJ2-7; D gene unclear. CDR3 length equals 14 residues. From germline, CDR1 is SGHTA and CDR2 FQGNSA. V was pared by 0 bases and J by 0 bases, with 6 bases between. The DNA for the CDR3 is TGTGCCAGCAGCTTAGCCGCAAGCTCCTACGAGCAGTACTTC. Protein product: CASSLAASSYEQYF.

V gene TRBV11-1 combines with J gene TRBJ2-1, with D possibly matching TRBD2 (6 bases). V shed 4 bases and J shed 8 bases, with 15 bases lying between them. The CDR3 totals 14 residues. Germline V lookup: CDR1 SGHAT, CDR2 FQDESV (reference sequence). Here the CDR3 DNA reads TGTGCCAGCAGCTCCGGGACTGGTTCGGATGAGCAGTTCTTC. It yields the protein CASSSGTGSDEQFF.

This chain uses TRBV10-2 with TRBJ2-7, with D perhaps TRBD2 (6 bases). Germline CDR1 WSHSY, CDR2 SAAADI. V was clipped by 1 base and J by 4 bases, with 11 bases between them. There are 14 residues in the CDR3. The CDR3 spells CASSEFTGAYEQYF. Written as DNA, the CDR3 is TGCGCCAGCAGTGAGTTTACGGGAGCGTACGAGCAGTACTTC.

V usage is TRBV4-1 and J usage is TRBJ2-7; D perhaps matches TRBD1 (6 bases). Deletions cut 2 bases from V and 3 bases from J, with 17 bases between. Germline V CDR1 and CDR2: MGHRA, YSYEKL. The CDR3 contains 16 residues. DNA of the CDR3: TGCGCCAGCAGCCAAACGACAGGCGACGTCGACTACGAGCAGTACTTC. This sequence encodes CASSQTTGDVDYEQYF.

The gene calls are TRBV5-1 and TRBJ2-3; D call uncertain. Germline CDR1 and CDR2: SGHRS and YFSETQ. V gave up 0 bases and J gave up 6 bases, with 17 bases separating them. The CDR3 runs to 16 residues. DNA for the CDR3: TGCGCCAGCAGCTTGGCGTCGGCTTATGTTGGCGATACGCAGTATTTT. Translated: CASSLASAYVGDTQYF.

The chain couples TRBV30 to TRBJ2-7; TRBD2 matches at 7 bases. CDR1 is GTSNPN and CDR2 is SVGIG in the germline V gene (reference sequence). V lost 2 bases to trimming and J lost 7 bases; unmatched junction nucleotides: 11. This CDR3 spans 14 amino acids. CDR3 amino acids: CAWSKWEGPTEQYF. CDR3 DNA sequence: TGTGCCTGGAGTAAGTGGGAGGGCCCCACTGAGCAGTACTTC.

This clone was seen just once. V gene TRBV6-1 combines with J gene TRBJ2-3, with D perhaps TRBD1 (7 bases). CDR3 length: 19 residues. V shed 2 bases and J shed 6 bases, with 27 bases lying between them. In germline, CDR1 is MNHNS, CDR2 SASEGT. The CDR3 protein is CASSETGARGTARGDTQYF. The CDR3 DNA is TGTGCCAGCAGTGAAACAGGGGCCAGGGGGACGGCCCGGGGGGATACGCAGTATTTT.

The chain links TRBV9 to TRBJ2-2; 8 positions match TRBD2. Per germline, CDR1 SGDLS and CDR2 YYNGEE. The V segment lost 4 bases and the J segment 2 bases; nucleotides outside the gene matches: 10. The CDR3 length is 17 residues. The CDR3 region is CASSIRAGAINTGELFF. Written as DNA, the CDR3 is TGTGCCAGCAGCATACGAGCGGGAGCGATCAACACCGGGGAGCTGTTTTTT.

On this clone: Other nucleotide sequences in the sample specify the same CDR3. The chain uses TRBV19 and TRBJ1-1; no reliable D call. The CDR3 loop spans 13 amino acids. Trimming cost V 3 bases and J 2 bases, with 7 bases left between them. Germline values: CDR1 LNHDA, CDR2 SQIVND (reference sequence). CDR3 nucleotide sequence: TGTGCCAGTAGTATTGGTCGAAACACTGAAGCTTTCTTT. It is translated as CASSIGRNTEAFF.

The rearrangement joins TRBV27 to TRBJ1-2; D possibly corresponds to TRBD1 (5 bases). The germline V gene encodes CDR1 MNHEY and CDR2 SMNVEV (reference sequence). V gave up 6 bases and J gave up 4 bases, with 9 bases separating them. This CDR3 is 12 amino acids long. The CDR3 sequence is CASSPDSYGYTF. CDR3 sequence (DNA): TGTGCCAGCAGCCCCGACAGCTATGGCTACACCTTC.

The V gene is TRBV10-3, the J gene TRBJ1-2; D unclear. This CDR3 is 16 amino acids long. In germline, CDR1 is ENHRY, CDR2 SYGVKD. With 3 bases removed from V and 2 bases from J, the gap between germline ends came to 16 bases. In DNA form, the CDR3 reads TGTGCCATCAGTGACCTAAATGTGGGTCAGAACTATGGCTACACCTTC. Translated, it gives CAISDLNVGQNYGYTF.

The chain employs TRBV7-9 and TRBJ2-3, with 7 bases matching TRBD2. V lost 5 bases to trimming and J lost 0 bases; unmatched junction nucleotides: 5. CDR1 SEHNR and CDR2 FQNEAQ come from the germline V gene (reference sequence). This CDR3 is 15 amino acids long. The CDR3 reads CASSPLRESTDTQYF. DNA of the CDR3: TGTGCCAGCAGCCCCCTGCGGGAGAGCACAGATACGCAGTATTTT.

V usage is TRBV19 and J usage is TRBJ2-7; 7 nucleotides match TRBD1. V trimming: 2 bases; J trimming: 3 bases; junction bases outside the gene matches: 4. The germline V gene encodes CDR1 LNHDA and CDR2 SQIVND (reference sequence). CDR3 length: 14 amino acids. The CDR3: CASSIRQGNYEQYF. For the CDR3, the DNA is TGTGCCAGTAGTATACGACAGGGAAACTACGAGCAGTACTTC.

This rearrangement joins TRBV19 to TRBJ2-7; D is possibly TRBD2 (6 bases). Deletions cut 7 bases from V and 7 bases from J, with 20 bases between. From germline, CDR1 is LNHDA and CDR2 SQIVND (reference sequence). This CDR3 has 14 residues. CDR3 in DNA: TGTGCCAGTACTGGGGGACTCCTCTCTGGGGAGCAGTACTTC. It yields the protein CASTGGLLSGEQYF.

CDR3 sequence: CASSSNPILAGGPGETQYF. Written as DNA, the CDR3 is TGTGCCAGCAGTTCTAACCCCATACTAGCGGGAGGGCCCGGAGAGACCCAGTACTTC. V usage is TRBV28 and J usage is TRBJ2-5, with TRBD2 matching 13 bases. The CDR3 runs 19 residues. V shed 4 bases and J 4 bases; nucleotides not matched to a gene: 15. Germline-derived CDR1 and CDR2 are MDHEN and SYDVKM.

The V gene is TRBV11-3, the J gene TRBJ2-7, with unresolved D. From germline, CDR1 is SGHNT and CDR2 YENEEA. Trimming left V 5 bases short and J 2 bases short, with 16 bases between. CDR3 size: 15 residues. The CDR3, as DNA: TGTGCCAGCAGCCTTGGGGTCGGAGATGCCTACGAGCAGTACTTC. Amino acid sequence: CASSLGVGDAYEQYF.

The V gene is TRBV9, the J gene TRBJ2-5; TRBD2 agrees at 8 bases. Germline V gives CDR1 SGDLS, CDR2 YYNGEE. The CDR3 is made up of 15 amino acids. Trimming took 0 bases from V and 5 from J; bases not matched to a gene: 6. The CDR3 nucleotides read TGTGCCAGCAGCGTAGAAGGGACTAGGAGTGAGACCCAGTACTTC. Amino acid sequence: CASSVEGTRSETQYF.

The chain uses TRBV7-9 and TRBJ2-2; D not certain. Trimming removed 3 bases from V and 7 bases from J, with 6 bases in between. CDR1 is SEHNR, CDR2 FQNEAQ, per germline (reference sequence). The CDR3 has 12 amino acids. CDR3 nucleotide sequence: TGTGCCAGCAGCTTTCCATACGGGGAGCTGTTTTTT. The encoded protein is CASSFPYGELFF.

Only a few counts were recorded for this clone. The CDR3 coding sequence is TGTGCCAGCAGCTTATTTGATGGGACGCGGGGCTACACCTTC. This translates into CASSLFDGTRGYTF. This sequence joins TRBV7-9 and TRBJ1-2, with D perhaps TRBD1 (5 bases). The germline gives CDR1 SEHNR, CDR2 FQNEAQ (reference sequence). The CDR3 is made up of 14 amino acids. Trimming left V 2 bases short and J 8 bases short, with 15 bases between. Full variable domain (rest looked up from reference TRBV7-9 and TRBJ1-2): DTGVSQNPRHKITKRGQNVTFRCDPISEHNRLYWYRQTLGQGPEFLTYFQNEAQLEKSRLLSDRFSAERPKGSFSTLEIQRTEQGDSAMYLCASSLFDGTRGYTFGSGTRLTVV.

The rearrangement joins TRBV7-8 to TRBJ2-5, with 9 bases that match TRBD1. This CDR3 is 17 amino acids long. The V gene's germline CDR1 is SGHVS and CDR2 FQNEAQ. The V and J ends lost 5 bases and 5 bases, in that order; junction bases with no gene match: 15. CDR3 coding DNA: TGTGCCAGCAGCCCGGACACCGGGACAGGGTACAGGGAGACCCAGTACTTC. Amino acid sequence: CASSPDTGTGYRETQYF.

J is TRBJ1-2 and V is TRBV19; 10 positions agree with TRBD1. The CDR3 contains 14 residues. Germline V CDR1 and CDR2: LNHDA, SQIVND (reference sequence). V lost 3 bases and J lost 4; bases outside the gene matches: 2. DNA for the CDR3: TGTGCCAGTAGTATGGGACAGGGGCCCTATGGCTACACCTTC. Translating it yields CASSMGQGPYGYTF.